The 3 T cell receptor beta chains listed next were all sequenced from one sample in a study of blood T cells in healthy people across ages. Sample-barcoded 5' priming and a J-beta primer mix drove a second PCR of roughly 6 to 12 cycles. TCRdb itself ran the 5' RACE reads through MiXCR, one entry per CDR3 protein. The sample shows 800,000 or so distinct CDR3 sequences, around 25% of them seen only once. This sample was also put to use in a study of T cells of mothers and their children.

The sample taken for sequencing was blood. The receptor set was obtained from a boy younger than 18 in good health.

The chain couples TRBV11-2 to TRBJ1-4, with 9 bases matching TRBD1. This CDR3 has 15 residues. J gave up 5 bases and V 5 bases, and 6 bases lay outside the gene matches. Germline V lookup: CDR1 SGHAT, CDR2 FQNNGV. The CDR3 coding sequence is TGTGCCAGCAGCGCCGGGACAGGGTTCAATGAAAAACTGTTTTTT. Translated: CASSAGTGFNEKLFF. The whole variable domain, remainder taken from reference TRBV11-2 and TRBJ1-4, is EAGVAQSPRYKIIEKRQSVAFWCNPISGHATLYWYQQILGQGPKLLIQFQNNGVVDDSQLPKDRFSAERLKGVDSTLKIQPAKLEDSAVYLCASSAGTGFNEKLFFGSGTQLSVL.

This sequence joins TRBV5-1 and TRBJ2-2; D might be TRBD2 (7 bases). V lost 7 bases to trimming and J lost 0 bases, with 13 bases between them. The CDR3 loop spans 15 amino acids. Germline CDR1 SGHRS, CDR2 YFSETQ. In nucleotides, the CDR3 is TGCGCCAGCCACGGGGGGCTAACGAACACCGGGGAGCTGTTTTTT. Its protein product is CASHGGLTNTGELFF. Variable domain in full (rest from reference TRBV5-1 and TRBJ2-2): KAGVTQTPRYLIKTRGQQVTLSCSPISGHRSVSWYQQTPGQGLQFLFEYFSETQRNKGNFPGRFSGRQFSNSRSEMNVSTLELGDSALYLCASHGGLTNTGELFFGEGSRLTVL.

The chain couples TRBV27 to TRBJ1-4, with unresolved D. V was trimmed by 4 bases and J by 8 bases, leaving 26 bases between them. The germline gives CDR1 MNHEY, CDR2 SMNVEV (reference sequence). The CDR3 extends over 18 amino acids. The CDR3 reads CASSWVPGGGIDGEKLFF. CDR3 bases: TGTGCCAGCAGTTGGGTCCCGGGAGGAGGGATCGATGGGGAAAAACTGTTTTTT.